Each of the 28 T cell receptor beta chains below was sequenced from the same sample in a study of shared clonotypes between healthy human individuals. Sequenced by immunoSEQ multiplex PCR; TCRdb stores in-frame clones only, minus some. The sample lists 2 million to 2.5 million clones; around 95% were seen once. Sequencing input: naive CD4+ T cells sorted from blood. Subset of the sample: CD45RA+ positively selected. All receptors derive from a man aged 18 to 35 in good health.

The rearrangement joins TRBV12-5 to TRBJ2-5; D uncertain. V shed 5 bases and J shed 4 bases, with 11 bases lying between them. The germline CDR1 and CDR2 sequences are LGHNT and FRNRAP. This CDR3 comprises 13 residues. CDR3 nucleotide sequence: TGTGCTAGTGGTCTAATTCCGAGAGAGACCCAGTACTTC. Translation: CASGLIPRETQYF. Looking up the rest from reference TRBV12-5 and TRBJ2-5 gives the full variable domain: DARVTQTPRHKVTEMGQEVTMRCQPILGHNTVFWYRQTMMQGLELLAYFRNRAPLDDSGMPKDRFSAEMPDATLATLKIQPSEPRDSAVYFCASGLIPRETQYFGPGTRLLVL.

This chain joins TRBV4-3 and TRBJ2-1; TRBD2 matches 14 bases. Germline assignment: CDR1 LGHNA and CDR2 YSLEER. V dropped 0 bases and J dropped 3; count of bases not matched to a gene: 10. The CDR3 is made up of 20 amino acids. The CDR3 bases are TGCGCCAGCAGCCAAGATCCGGGACTAGCGGGAGTCGTGGGCTACAATGAGCAGTTCTTC. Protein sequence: CASSQDPGLAGVVGYNEQFF.

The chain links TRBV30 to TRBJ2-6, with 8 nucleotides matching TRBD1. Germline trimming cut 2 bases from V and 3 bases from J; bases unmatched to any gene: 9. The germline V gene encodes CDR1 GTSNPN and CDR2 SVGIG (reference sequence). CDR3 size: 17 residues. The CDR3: CAWSTSRGRLGANVLTF. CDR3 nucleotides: TGTGCCTGGAGTACGTCCAGGGGGCGCCTTGGGGCCAACGTCCTGACTTTC.

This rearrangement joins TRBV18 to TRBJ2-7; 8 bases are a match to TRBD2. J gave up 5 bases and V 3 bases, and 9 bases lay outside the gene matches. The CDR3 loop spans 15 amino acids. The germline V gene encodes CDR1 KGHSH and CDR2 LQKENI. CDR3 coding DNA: TGTGCCAGCTCACCCGGGCGGGGGGAGCGCGACGAGCAGTACTTC. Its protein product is CASSPGRGERDEQYF.

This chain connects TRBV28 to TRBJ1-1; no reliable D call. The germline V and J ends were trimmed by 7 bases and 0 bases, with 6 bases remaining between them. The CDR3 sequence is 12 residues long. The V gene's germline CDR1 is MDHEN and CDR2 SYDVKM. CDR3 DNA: TGTGCCAGCACCCAAGTGAACACTGAAGCTTTCTTT. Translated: CASTQVNTEAFF. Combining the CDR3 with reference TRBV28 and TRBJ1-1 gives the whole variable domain DVKVTQSSRYLVKRTGEKVFLECVQDMDHENMFWYRQDPGLGLRLIYFSYDVKMKEKGDIPEGYSVSREKKERFSLILESASTNQTSMYLCASTQVNTEAFFGQGTRLTVV.

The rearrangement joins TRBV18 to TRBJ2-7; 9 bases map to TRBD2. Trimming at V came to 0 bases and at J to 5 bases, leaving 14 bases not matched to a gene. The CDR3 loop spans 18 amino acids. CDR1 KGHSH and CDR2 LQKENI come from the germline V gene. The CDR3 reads CASSPPIAGVSEAHEQYF. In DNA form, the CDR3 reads TGTGCCAGCTCACCACCGATAGCGGGAGTTTCCGAAGCCCACGAGCAGTACTTC. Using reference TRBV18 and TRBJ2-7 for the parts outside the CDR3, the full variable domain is NAGVMQNPRHLVRRRGQEARLRCSPMKGHSHVYWYRQLPEEGLKFMVYLQKENIIDESGMPKERFSAEFPKEGPSILRIQQVVRGDSAAYFCASSPPIAGVSEAHEQYFGPGTRLTVT.

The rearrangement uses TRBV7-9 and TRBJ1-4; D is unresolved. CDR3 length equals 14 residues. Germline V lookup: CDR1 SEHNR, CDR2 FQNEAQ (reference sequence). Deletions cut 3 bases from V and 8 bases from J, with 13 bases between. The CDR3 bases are TGTGCCAGCAGCTTTGCCGGGTCAAGAGAAAAACTGTTTTTT. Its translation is CASSFAGSREKLFF.

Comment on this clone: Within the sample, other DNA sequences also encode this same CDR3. CDR3 in amino acids: CATSRDHTGELFF. The CDR3, as DNA: TGTGCCACCAGCAGAGATCATACCGGGGAGCTGTTTTTT. The chain uses TRBV15 and TRBJ2-2, with unresolved D. The CDR3 has 13 amino acids. Trimming left V 0 bases short and J 5 bases short, with 4 bases between. The V gene's germline CDR1 is LNHNV and CDR2 YYDKDF (reference sequence).

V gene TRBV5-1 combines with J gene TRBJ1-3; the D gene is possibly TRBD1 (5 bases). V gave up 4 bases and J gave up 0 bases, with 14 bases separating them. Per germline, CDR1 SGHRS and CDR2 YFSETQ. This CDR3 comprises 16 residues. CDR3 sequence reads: CASSLTGTGSGNTIYF. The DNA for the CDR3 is TGCGCCAGCAGCCTAACCGGGACGGGCTCTGGAAACACCATATATTTT.

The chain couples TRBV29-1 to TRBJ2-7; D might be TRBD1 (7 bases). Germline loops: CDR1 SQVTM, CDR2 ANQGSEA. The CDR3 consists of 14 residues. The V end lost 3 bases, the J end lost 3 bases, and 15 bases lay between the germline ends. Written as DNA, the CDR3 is TGCAGCGTTGACGTCTCAGGGGGGTTCTACGAGCAGTACTTC. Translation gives CSVDVSGGFYEQYF.

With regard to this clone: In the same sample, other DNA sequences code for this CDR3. CDR3 region: CASSQDRQDTQYF. As DNA, the CDR3 is TGCGCCAGCAGCCAAGACAGGCAGGATACGCAGTATTTT. This chain connects TRBV4-1 to TRBJ2-3; D gene uncertain. Germline lookup yields CDR1 MGHRA and CDR2 YSYEKL. The CDR3 is made up of 13 amino acids. Between the trimmed V and J ends, which lost 0 bases and 6 bases, there was a span of 7 bases.

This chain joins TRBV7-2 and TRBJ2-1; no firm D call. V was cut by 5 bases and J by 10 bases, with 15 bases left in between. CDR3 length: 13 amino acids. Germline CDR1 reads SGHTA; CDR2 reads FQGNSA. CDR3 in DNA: TGTGCCAGCAGCCCCCTCCGCCGAACCGAGCAGTTCTTC. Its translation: CASSPLRRTEQFF.

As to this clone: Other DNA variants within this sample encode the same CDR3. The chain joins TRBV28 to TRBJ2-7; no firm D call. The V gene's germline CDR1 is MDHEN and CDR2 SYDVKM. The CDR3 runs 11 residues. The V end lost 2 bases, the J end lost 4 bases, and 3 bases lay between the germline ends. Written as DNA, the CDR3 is TGTGCCAGCAGTTTAGCGTACGAGCAGTACTTC. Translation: CASSLAYEQYF.

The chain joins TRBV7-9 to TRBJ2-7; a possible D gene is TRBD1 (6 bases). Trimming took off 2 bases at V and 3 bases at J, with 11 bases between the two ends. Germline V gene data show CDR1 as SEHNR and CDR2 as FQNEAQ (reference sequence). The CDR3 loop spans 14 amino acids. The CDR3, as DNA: TGTGCCAGCAGCTTAACGGACAGTGTCTACGAGCAGTACTTC. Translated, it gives CASSLTDSVYEQYF.

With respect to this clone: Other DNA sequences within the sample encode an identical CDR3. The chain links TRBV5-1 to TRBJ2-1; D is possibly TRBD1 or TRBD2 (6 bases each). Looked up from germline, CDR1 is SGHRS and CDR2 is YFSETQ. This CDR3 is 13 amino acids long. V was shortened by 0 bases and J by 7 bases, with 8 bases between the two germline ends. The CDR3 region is CASSLEGGNEQFF. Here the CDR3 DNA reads TGCGCCAGCAGCTTGGAAGGGGGGAATGAGCAGTTCTTC.

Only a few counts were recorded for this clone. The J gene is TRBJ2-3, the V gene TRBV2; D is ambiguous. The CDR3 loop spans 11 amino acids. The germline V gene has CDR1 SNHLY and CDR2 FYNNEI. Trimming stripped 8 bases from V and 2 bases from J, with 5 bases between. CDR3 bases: TGTGCCAGCGGGAACACAGATACGCAGTATTTT. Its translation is CASGNTDTQYF.

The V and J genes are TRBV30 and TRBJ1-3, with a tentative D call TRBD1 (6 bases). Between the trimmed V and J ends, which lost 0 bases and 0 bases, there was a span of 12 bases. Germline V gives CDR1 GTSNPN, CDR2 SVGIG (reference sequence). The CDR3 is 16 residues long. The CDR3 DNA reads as TGTGCCTGGAGTGTACGACAGGTGAACTCTGGAAACACCATATATTTT. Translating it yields CAWSVRQVNSGNTIYF.

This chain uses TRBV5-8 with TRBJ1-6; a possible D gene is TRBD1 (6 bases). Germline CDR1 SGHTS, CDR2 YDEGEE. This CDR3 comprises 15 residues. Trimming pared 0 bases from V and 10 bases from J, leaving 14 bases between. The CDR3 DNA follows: TGTGCCAGCAGCTTGGTTCCCAGGGGACCGTCACCCCTCCACTTT. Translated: CASSLVPRGPSPLHF.

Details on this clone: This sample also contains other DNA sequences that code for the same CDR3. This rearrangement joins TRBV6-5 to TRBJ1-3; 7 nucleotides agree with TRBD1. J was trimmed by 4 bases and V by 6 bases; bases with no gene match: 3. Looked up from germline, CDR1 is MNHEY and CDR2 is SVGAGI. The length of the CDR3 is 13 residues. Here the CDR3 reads CASRTGSGNTIYF. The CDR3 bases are TGTGCCAGCAGGACAGGGAGCGGAAACACCATATATTTT.

CDR3 coding DNA: TGTGCCAGCAGCTTAACGAGGGGCACCGGGGAGCTGTTTTTT. Its translation is CASSLTRGTGELFF. The chain has TRBV7-9 and TRBJ2-2; D tentatively fits TRBD1 or TRBD2 (5 bases each). This CDR3 is 14 amino acids long. CDR1 and CDR2 from the germline V gene are SEHNR and FQNEAQ (reference sequence). The ends were cut back, 2 bases at V and 4 bases at J, with 8 bases in the middle.

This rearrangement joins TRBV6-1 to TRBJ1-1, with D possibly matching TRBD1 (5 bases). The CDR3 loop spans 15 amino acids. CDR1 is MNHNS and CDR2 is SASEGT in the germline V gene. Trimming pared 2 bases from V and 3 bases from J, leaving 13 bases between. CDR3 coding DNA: TGTGCCAGCAGTGAACAAATGGGGACTTACACTGAAGCTTTCTTT. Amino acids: CASSEQMGTYTEAFF.

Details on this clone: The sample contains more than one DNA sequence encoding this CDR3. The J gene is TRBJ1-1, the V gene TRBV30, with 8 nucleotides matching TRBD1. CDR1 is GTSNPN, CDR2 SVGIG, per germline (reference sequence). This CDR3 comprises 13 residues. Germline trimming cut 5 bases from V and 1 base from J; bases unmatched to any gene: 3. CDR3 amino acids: CAWGQGKNTEAFF. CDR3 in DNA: TGTGCCTGGGGACAGGGTAAGAACACTGAAGCTTTCTTT.

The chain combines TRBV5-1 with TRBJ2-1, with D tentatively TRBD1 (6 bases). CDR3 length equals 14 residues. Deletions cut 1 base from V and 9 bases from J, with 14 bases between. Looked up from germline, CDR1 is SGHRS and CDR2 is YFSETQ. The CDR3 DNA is TGCGCCAGCAGCTTGATCAGGGGTAAAGGTGAGCAGTTCTTC. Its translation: CASSLIRGKGEQFF. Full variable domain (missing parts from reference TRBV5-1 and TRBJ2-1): KAGVTQTPRYLIKTRGQQVTLSCSPISGHRSVSWYQQTPGQGLQFLFEYFSETQRNKGNFPGRFSGRQFSNSRSEMNVSTLELGDSALYLCASSLIRGKGEQFFGPGTRLTVL.

This CDR3 is CASSQNLGPEGKAFF. CDR3 nucleotides: TGCGCCAGCAGCCAGAATTTAGGGCCCGAAGGCAAAGCTTTCTTT. The chain links TRBV4-3 to TRBJ1-1; no reliable D call. V gave up 3 bases and J gave up 9 bases, with 20 bases separating them. Germline CDR1 is LGHNA and CDR2 is YSLEER. The CDR3 sequence is 15 residues long.

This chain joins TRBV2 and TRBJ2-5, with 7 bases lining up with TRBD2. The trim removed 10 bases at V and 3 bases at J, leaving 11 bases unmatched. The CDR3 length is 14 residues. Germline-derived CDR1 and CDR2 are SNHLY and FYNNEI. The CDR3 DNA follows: TGTGCCACCCAGGCGTGGGGGGGAGAAGAGACCCAGTACTTC. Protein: CATQAWGGEETQYF. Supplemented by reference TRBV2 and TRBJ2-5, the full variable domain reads EPEVTQTPSHQVTQMGQEVILRCVPISNHLYFYWYRQILGQKVEFLVSFYNNEISEKSEIFDDQFSVERPDGSNFTLKIRSTKLEDSAMYFCATQAWGGEETQYFGPGTRLLVL.

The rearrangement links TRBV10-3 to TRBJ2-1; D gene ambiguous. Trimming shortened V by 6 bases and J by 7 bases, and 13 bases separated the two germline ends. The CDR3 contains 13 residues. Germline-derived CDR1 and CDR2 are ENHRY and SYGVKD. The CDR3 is CAISPVAGNEQFF. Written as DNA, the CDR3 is TGTGCCATCAGCCCGGTAGCAGGTAATGAGCAGTTCTTC.

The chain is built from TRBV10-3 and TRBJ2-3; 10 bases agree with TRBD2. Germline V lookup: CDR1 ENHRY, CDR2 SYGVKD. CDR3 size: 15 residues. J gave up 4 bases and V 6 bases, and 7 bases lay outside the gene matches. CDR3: CAIREGLAASDTQYF. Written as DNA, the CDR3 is TGTGCCATCAGGGAAGGACTAGCGGCTTCAGATACGCAGTATTTT.

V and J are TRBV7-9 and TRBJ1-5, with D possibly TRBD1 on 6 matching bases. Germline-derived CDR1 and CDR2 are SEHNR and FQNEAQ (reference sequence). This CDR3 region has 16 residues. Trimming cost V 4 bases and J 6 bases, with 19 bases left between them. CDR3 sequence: CASSWGAGAPGQPQHF. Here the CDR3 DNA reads TGTGCCAGCAGCTGGGGGGCCGGGGCGCCGGGTCAGCCCCAGCATTTT.